Presented here are 10 T cell receptor beta chains from one specimen sequenced in a study of response to subunit inactivated influenza vaccine (dated by TCRdb to between 2018 and 2020). The library was prepared using RT-PCR. Sequenced using an Illumina HiSeq 2500. TCRdb itself trimmed the public reads at Q25 with fastp, ran MiXCR and retained productive beta chains. Each entry is one CDR3 protein sequence, shown with its most common DNA and genes. This sample gives 500,000 to 600,000 distinct CDR3 sequences in total; around 8% of them show up just once. Approximately 12% of the sample is taken by the ten largest. Here the sequenced sample was PBMCs from blood, taken around 25 months after vaccination. All receptors come from a man between 45 and 75 years old who received an inactivated influenza vaccine. Donor details come from another sample of the same person, matched by shared clones.

The CDR3 nucleotides read TGTGCCAGCAGCTTAGCGCTTTATTTCGGGGCCTTACCCTACGAGCAGTACTTC. Protein: CASSLALYFGALPYEQYF. The chain combines TRBV7-2 with TRBJ2-7; the D gene could be TRBD1 or TRBD2 (5 bases each). The CDR3 runs to 18 residues. Germline CDR1 and CDR2: SGHTA and FQGNSA. Trimming cost V 0 bases and J 2 bases, with 20 bases left between them.

For this clonotype: A much larger clonotype is one base distant, so this may be a read error. The genes are TRBV10-3 and TRBJ2-7; D is unclear. V was trimmed by 0 bases and J by 3 bases, leaving 12 bases between them. The length of the CDR3 is 15 residues. CDR1 and CDR2 (germline): ENHRY, SYGVKD. This chain's CDR3 is CAISESLKWSYEQYF. CDR3 nucleotides: TGTGCCATCAGTGAGTCCCTTAAGTGGAGCTACGAGCAGTACTTC.

This clonotype was observed a handful of times. J is TRBJ2-3 and V is TRBV6-5; the match to TRBD2 covers 9 bases. Germline V gives CDR1 MNHEY, CDR2 SVGAGI. V lost 0 bases and J lost 4; bases outside the gene matches: 5. CDR3 length: 16 amino acids. In nucleotides, the CDR3 is TGTGCCAGCAGTTACTCCCTAGCGGGATTTGCAGATACGCAGTATTTT. Amino acid sequence: CASSYSLAGFADTQYF.

This clonotype has more than one count but fewer than ten. V usage is TRBV4-2 and J usage is TRBJ1-5; a possible D gene is TRBD1 (6 bases). This CDR3 spans 16 amino acids. Trimming stripped 0 bases from V and 3 bases from J, with 12 bases between. CDR1 is LGHNA and CDR2 is YNFKEQ in the germline V gene. The CDR3 sequence is CASSQDLQGINQPQHF. The CDR3 coding sequence is TGTGCCAGCAGCCAAGATTTACAGGGTATCAATCAGCCCCAGCATTTT.

Ten or more counts support this clonotype. V gene TRBV7-6 combines with J gene TRBJ2-7; 11 bases map to TRBD1. V was pared by 0 bases and J by 5 bases, with 3 bases of the junction left unmatched. The germline V gene has CDR1 SGHVS and CDR2 FNYEAQ. This CDR3 region has 15 residues. In nucleotides, the CDR3 is TGTGCCAGCAGCTTAGCAGGACAGGGGGCACACGAGCAGTACTTC. This sequence encodes CASSLAGQGAHEQYF.

This clonotype came up a few times. The chain links TRBV19 to TRBJ2-3, with TRBD1 matching 9 bases. Trimming cost V 6 bases and J 2 bases; bases outside gene matches: 6. Per the germline V gene, CDR1 is LNHDA and CDR2 is SQIVND (reference sequence). The CDR3 has 15 amino acids. The CDR3 spells CASRLRQGVTDTQYF. The CDR3 nucleotides read TGTGCCAGTAGGCTACGACAGGGGGTCACAGATACGCAGTATTTT.

This clonotype was observed a few times. The chain uses TRBV6-5 and TRBJ2-7; TRBD2 matches 7 bases. The CDR3 consists of 16 residues. V lost 2 bases, J lost 0 bases, and 7 bases stayed unmatched. Germline CDR1 and CDR2: MNHEY and SVGAGI. The DNA of the CDR3 is TGTGCCAGCAGTTACCCTAAGCGGGATTACTCCTACGAGCAGTACTTC. Its translation: CASSYPKRDYSYEQYF.

The rearrangement uses TRBV2 and TRBJ1-1; the D is unclear. V gave up 3 bases and J gave up 0 bases, with 11 bases separating them. The CDR3 runs to 15 residues. The germline V gene has CDR1 SNHLY and CDR2 FYNNEI. CDR3 sequence: CASSESPRLNTEAFF. The CDR3 bases are TGTGCCAGCAGTGAGTCCCCCAGACTGAACACTGAAGCTTTCTTT.

This clonotype came up a few times. This chain joins TRBV4-3 and TRBJ2-7; no clear D gene. This CDR3 is built from 14 residues. Trimming pared 0 bases from V and 0 bases from J, leaving 6 bases between. Per the germline V gene, CDR1 is LGHNA and CDR2 is YSLEER. Written as DNA, the CDR3 is TGCGCCAGCAGCCAAGATAACTACTCCTACGAGCAGTACTTC. Protein: CASSQDNYSYEQYF.

The V call is TRBV3-1, the J call TRBJ2-7, with 9 bases fitting TRBD1. J gave up 1 base and V 5 bases, and 6 bases lay outside the gene matches. CDR3 size: 15 residues. Germline V gene sequence: CDR1 LGHDT, CDR2 YNNKEL (reference sequence). CDR3 DNA: TGTGCCAGCAGCGCCCGACAGGGGGGATCCTACGAGCAGTACTTC. Translated, it gives CASSARQGGSYEQYF.